The next 30 T cell receptor beta chains were all read from a single sample in a study of shared clonotypes between healthy human individuals. Data came from immunoSEQ multiplex PCR; TCRdb stores just in-frame clones and leaves some out. This table holds approximately 2,000,000 clones, 93% found once. In the naive CD8 group, cells lacked CD45RO and were positively selected for CCR7, so terminally differentiated effector memory CD45RA+ cells were left out. Specimen: naive CD8+ T cells from PBMCs. Receptors were obtained from a man aged 18 to 29 in good health. Some clones in this sample may be carry-over from other donors' samples.

As regards this clone: In the same sample, other DNA sequences code for this CDR3. V gene TRBV4-1 combines with J gene TRBJ2-1; possible D gene TRBD2, 5 bases. Trimming cost V 4 bases and J 6 bases, with 10 bases left between them. This CDR3 is built from 13 residues. Germline CDR1 reads MGHRA; CDR2 reads YSYEKL. The CDR3 loop reads CASSPRAGNEQFF. The CDR3 nucleotides read TGCGCCAGCAGCCCCCGGGCGGGCAATGAGCAGTTCTTC.

The chain employs TRBV28 and TRBJ2-2; no firm D call. The germline gives CDR1 MDHEN, CDR2 SYDVKM. The CDR3 has 14 residues. The V and J ends lost 6 bases and 0 bases respectively, with 8 bases between them. CDR3 nucleotides: TGTGCCAGCAGCCCAACAACGAACACCGGGGAGCTGTTTTTT. Amino acids: CASSPTTNTGELFF.

The genes are TRBV6-5 and TRBJ1-2; 7 positions match TRBD1. V was pared by 6 bases and J by 10 bases, with 5 bases of the junction left unmatched. This CDR3 has 11 residues. Germline values: CDR1 MNHEY, CDR2 SVGAGI. CDR3 amino acids: CASSMGQIYTF. CDR3 bases: TGTGCCAGCAGCATGGGACAGATCTACACCTTC.

V usage is TRBV11-2 and J usage is TRBJ2-3, with 9 positions matching TRBD1. Germline-derived CDR1 and CDR2 are SGHAT and FQNNGV. With 6 bases clipped from V and 4 bases from J, the junction kept 8 bases outside the gene matches. The CDR3 consists of 15 residues. CDR3 DNA: TGTGCCAGCAGGCGGACTACAGGGGGCGCAGATACGCAGTATTTT. Translation: CASRRTTGGADTQYF.

This chain joins TRBV19 and TRBJ2-1; 14 bases fit TRBD2. This CDR3 region has 15 residues. J was trimmed by 7 bases and V by 7 bases; bases with no gene match: 6. Looked up from germline, CDR1 is LNHDA and CDR2 is SQIVND (reference sequence). CDR3 sequence (DNA): TGTGCCAGTACAAAAGGGACTAGCGGGAGTAATGAGCAGTTCTTC. Protein: CASTKGTSGSNEQFF.

The chain has TRBV5-6 and TRBJ2-5; D is perhaps TRBD2 (5 bases). This CDR3 comprises 13 residues. Germline loops: CDR1 SGHDT, CDR2 YYEEEE. V dropped 2 bases and J dropped 10 bases, with 15 bases sitting between them. The CDR3 nucleotides are TGTGCCAGCAGCTTATGGACTGTCCCAGACCAGTACTTC. Translated: CASSLWTVPDQYF.

The genes are TRBV19 and TRBJ1-1; D call uncertain. Trimming took off 1 base at V and 3 bases at J, with 9 bases between the two ends. The CDR3 is 14 amino acids. Germline CDR1 and CDR2: LNHDA and SQIVND (reference sequence). The chain's CDR3 is CASSIGAGYTEAFF. In DNA form, the CDR3 reads TGTGCCAGTAGTATAGGGGCTGGGTACACTGAAGCTTTCTTT.

This chain joins TRBV11-2 and TRBJ2-1; no definite D call. The germline V gene has CDR1 SGHAT and CDR2 FQNNGV. This CDR3 has 12 amino acids. Trimming took off 5 bases at V and 7 bases at J, with 9 bases between the two ends. The CDR3 reads CASSPGRNEQFF. The CDR3 nucleotides read TGTGCCAGCAGCCCCGGAAGGAATGAGCAGTTCTTC.

The chain uses TRBV9 and TRBJ2-1; 12 bases match TRBD2. The CDR3 loop spans 17 amino acids. Germline V gene sequence: CDR1 SGDLS, CDR2 YYNGEE. Germline trimming cut 3 bases from V and 12 bases from J; bases unmatched to any gene: 16. CDR3 residues: CASSAGSASGRARGQFF. For the CDR3, the DNA is TGTGCCAGCAGCGCGGGGTCGGCTAGCGGGAGGGCACGTGGGCAGTTCTTC. Drawing the rest from reference TRBV9 and TRBJ2-1, the complete variable domain is DSGVTQTPKHLITATGQRVTLRCSPRSGDLSVYWYQQSLDQGLQFLIQYYNGEERAKGNILERFSAQQFPDLHSELNLSSLELGDSALYFCASSAGSASGRARGQFFGPGTRLTVL.

V gene TRBV5-6 combines with J gene TRBJ1-6; D is unresolved. The CDR3 contains 14 residues. Germline V gives CDR1 SGHDT, CDR2 YYEEEE. The V end was cut by 0 bases, the J end by 10 bases, with 11 bases between. The CDR3 here is CASSLGQSGSPLHF. In DNA form, the CDR3 reads TGTGCCAGCAGCTTGGGACAATCGGGATCACCCCTCCACTTT.

The chain uses TRBV7-7 and TRBJ2-2, with TRBD1 as a possible D gene (6 bases). Germline V gene data show CDR1 as SSHAT and CDR2 as FNYEAQ (reference sequence). Trimming took off 5 bases at V and 3 bases at J, with 10 bases between the two ends. The CDR3 totals 14 residues. The CDR3 region has the DNA TGTGCCAGCAGCCGGACAGATTACACCGGGGAGCTGTTTTTT. Translating it yields CASSRTDYTGELFF.

As for this clone: Other DNA sequences in this specimen translate into the identical CDR3. V usage is TRBV9 and J usage is TRBJ2-1; D remains unclear. Trimming took off 2 bases at V and 7 bases at J, with 4 bases between the two ends. The CDR3 has 11 residues. The germline gives CDR1 SGDLS, CDR2 YYNGEE. In DNA form, the CDR3 reads TGTGCCAGCAGCGTTTATAATGAGCAGTTCTTC. It codes for CASSVYNEQFF.

The chain recombines TRBV9 with TRBJ2-7, with 7 positions matching TRBD2. CDR1 SGDLS and CDR2 YYNGEE come from the germline V gene. Trimming removed 2 bases from V and 8 bases from J; junction bases left unmatched: 16. The CDR3 loop spans 16 amino acids. CDR3 in DNA: TGTGCCAGCAGCGTCACCCAGGGAGGGTTAGGGGAGCAGCAGTACTTC. It yields the protein CASSVTQGGLGEQQYF. Drawing the rest from reference TRBV9 and TRBJ2-7, the complete variable domain is DSGVTQTPKHLITATGQRVTLRCSPRSGDLSVYWYQQSLDQGLQFLIQYYNGEERAKGNILERFSAQQFPDLHSELNLSSLELGDSALYFCASSVTQGGLGEQQYFGPGTRLTVT.

The J gene is TRBJ2-7, the V gene TRBV27; tentative D call: TRBD1 (6 bases). There are 14 residues in the CDR3. Trimming left V 5 bases short and J 4 bases short, with 15 bases between. The germline gives CDR1 MNHEY, CDR2 SMNVEV (reference sequence). As DNA, the CDR3 is TGTGCCAGCAGTCCCTTGACAGGTCTATACGAGCAGTACTTC. Its translation: CASSPLTGLYEQYF.

This chain connects TRBV9 to TRBJ2-2; D perhaps matches TRBD2 (6 bases). Trimming stripped 0 bases from V and 0 bases from J, with 9 bases between. The CDR3 has 16 residues. Looked up from germline, CDR1 is SGDLS and CDR2 is YYNGEE. CDR3 amino acids: CASSVGRGPNTGELFF. CDR3 sequence (DNA): TGTGCCAGCAGCGTAGGGCGGGGCCCGAACACCGGGGAGCTGTTTTTT.

V gene TRBV19 combines with J gene TRBJ2-3; D is perhaps TRBD1 or TRBD2 (5 bases each). Germline CDR1 LNHDA, CDR2 SQIVND (reference sequence). Trimming shortened V by 1 base and J by 4 bases, and 12 bases separated the two germline ends. The CDR3 extends over 15 amino acids. CDR3 sequence (DNA): TGTGCCAGTAGTATAGCAATTGGGGGTGCAGATACGCAGTATTTT. It specifies CASSIAIGGADTQYF.

The J gene is TRBJ1-2, the V gene TRBV7-3; tentatively, D is TRBD1 (5 bases). CDR1 and CDR2 from the germline V gene are SGHTA and FQGTGA. Trimming removed 2 bases from V and 2 bases from J, with 6 bases in between. The CDR3 runs to 13 residues. This CDR3 is CASSLDSNYGYTF. CDR3 DNA sequence: TGTGCCAGCAGCTTAGACAGCAACTATGGCTACACCTTC.

The chain joins TRBV21-1 to TRBJ1-2. TRBV21-1 is tagged as a pseudogene. There are 18 residues in the CDR3. As DNA, the CDR3 is TGTGCCAGCAGCTCTCAGGGGCCCAGGGGTCGGGGGTCCAGTGGCTACACCTTC. It is translated as CASSSQGPRGRGSSGYTF.

The chain employs TRBV7-3 and TRBJ2-2; D unclear. Per germline, CDR1 SGHTA and CDR2 FQGTGA. CDR3 size: 15 residues. V was trimmed by 0 bases and J by 0 bases, leaving 5 bases between them. This CDR3 reads CASSLTAANTGELFF. CDR3 sequence (DNA): TGTGCCAGCAGCTTAACGGCCGCGAACACCGGGGAGCTGTTTTTT.

The rearrangement joins TRBV4-2 to TRBJ1-5, with 10 bases aligning to TRBD1. The CDR3 runs to 19 residues. From germline, CDR1 is LGHNA and CDR2 YNFKEQ. V was pared by 3 bases and J by 6 bases, with 17 bases of the junction left unmatched. The CDR3 sequence is CASSQVDRGPEVVVQPQHF. The CDR3 bases are TGTGCCAGCAGCCAGGTTGACAGGGGGCCCGAGGTTGTGGTTCAGCCCCAGCATTTT.

This chain joins TRBV28 and TRBJ2-1, with D perhaps being TRBD1 or TRBD2 (5 bases each). Germline CDR1 reads MDHEN; CDR2 reads SYDVKM. CDR3 length: 16 residues. V lost 2 bases, J lost 8 bases, and 19 bases lay in between. The CDR3 sequence: CASSLERQGENDEQFF. CDR3 bases: TGTGCCAGCAGTTTAGAGCGGCAGGGTGAGAACGATGAGCAGTTCTTC.

This rearrangement joins TRBV28 to TRBJ2-1; unclear D gene. Trimming took off 8 bases at V and 5 bases at J, with 13 bases between the two ends. Germline V gene data show CDR1 as MDHEN and CDR2 as SYDVKM. The CDR3 sequence is 13 residues long. DNA for the CDR3: TGTGCCAGCTCCCCTCTAGGACACAATGAGCAGTTCTTC. Its translation is CASSPLGHNEQFF.

The chain employs TRBV5-1 and TRBJ1-5; D not certain. This CDR3 is 15 amino acids long. Germline V gene data show CDR1 as SGHRS and CDR2 as YFSETQ. Trimming pared 0 bases from V and 3 bases from J, leaving 10 bases between. The CDR3 here is CASSLGLGINQPQHF. The DNA of the CDR3 is TGCGCCAGCAGCTTGGGTCTGGGTATCAATCAGCCCCAGCATTTT. The full variable domain, with the rest looked up from reference TRBV5-1 and TRBJ1-5, is KAGVTQTPRYLIKTRGQQVTLSCSPISGHRSVSWYQQTPGQGLQFLFEYFSETQRNKGNFPGRFSGRQFSNSRSEMNVSTLELGDSALYLCASSLGLGINQPQHFGDGTRLSIL.

V gene TRBV5-6 combines with J gene TRBJ2-1; tentatively, D is TRBD1 (6 bases). Germline lookup yields CDR1 SGHDT and CDR2 YYEEEE. The CDR3 runs to 13 residues. Trimming took off 0 bases at V and 8 bases at J, with 9 bases between the two ends. CDR3 bases: TGTGCCAGCAGCTTGGAGCAGGGGTATGAGCAGTTCTTC. It encodes CASSLEQGYEQFF.

The chain uses TRBV19 and TRBJ1-2; 9 positions agree with TRBD1. V shed 4 bases and J 7 bases; nucleotides not matched to a gene: 13. The germline V gene has CDR1 LNHDA and CDR2 SQIVND (reference sequence). CDR3 length: 16 residues. CDR3 sequence: CASSTTGGADGRGYTF. The DNA of the CDR3 is TGTGCCAGTAGTACTACAGGGGGCGCAGACGGTCGTGGCTACACCTTC.

V usage is TRBV15 and J usage is TRBJ2-5, with 7 bases that match TRBD1. The CDR3 totals 15 residues. Trimming removed 2 bases from V and 5 bases from J; junction bases left unmatched: 8. The germline gives CDR1 LNHNV, CDR2 YYDKDF (reference sequence). DNA for the CDR3: TGTGCCACCAGCAGAAATACAGGGGTAGGGGAGACCCAGTACTTC. Its translation is CATSRNTGVGETQYF.

The chain links TRBV27 to TRBJ1-2; TRBD1 matches 9 bases. This CDR3 has 13 residues. V was clipped by 7 bases and J by 8 bases; unmatched bases: 8. CDR1 is MNHEY and CDR2 is SMNVEV in the germline V gene (reference sequence). The CDR3 loop reads CASKPTGGKGYTF. The CDR3 nucleotides read TGTGCCAGCAAACCGACAGGGGGTAAGGGCTACACCTTC.

The V gene is TRBV19, the J gene TRBJ2-5, with TRBD2 identical over 7 bases. J lost 5 bases, V lost 7 bases, and 4 bases had no gene match. Germline lookup yields CDR1 LNHDA and CDR2 SQIVND (reference sequence). The CDR3 is 12 residues long. The CDR3 DNA follows: TGTGCCAGTACGAGCGGGGAGGAGACCCAGTACTTC. This codes for CASTSGEETQYF.

With respect to this clone: The same CDR3 is also encoded by other DNA sequences in this sample. The chain links TRBV28 to TRBJ1-2, with D hard to call. Trimming stripped 4 bases from V and 5 bases from J, with 11 bases between. Germline loops: CDR1 MDHEN, CDR2 SYDVKM. The CDR3 has 13 residues. The CDR3 spells CASSSTLNYGYTF. CDR3 coding DNA: TGTGCCAGCAGTTCAACGCTTAATTATGGCTACACCTTC.

CDR3 coding DNA: TGTGCCAGCAGCACCAAGCGGGAGGTGGGAGGGTACGAGCAGTACTTC. It encodes CASSTKREVGGYEQYF. The chain is built from TRBV5-4 and TRBJ2-7; 9 bases fit TRBD2. The germline V gene encodes CDR1 SGHNT and CDR2 YYREEE (reference sequence). The CDR3 has 16 residues. The V and J ends lost 4 bases and 4 bases, in that order; junction bases with no gene match: 12.